Listed here is a single T cell receptor beta chain. Its recognized antigen is unknown. Base qualities are not recorded, but no much larger clone differs from it by a single base. This entry belongs to a study of human T cells and chemical hapten exposure (dated by TCRdb to about 2021). Notes on the research overall: Libraries were pooled for sequencing, and variation in per-sample TCR yields was attributed mainly to small differences in library volumes within the pool. Peripheral blood TCR repertoire changes were tracked in vivo in alopecia patients during primary and secondary sensitization to the hapten diphenylcyclopropenone (DPC). Both TCR alpha and TCR beta chains were sequenced from each blood RNA sample. What the research found in general, with its limitations: After repeated subsampling, the strength of the expansion versus patch-test correlation and the threshold at which it became significant changed. DPC sensitization did not change the number of TCRs with a frequency above 1 in 1000, and there was no evidence of changes in global repertoire structure.

Unfractionated whole blood was collected in Tempus Blood RNA tubes, and total RNA was extracted from that blood. About 5 healthy volunteers were used as TCR sequencing controls and were bled at day 0, 2 weeks and 6 weeks. Library generation was performed with 5' RACE. The sample was run on an Illumina MiSeq. Library preparation attached unique molecular identifiers to individual cDNA molecules for quantitative, reproducible TCR counting. Per the source publication's procedure: Samples had a median of roughly 91,000 TCRs, with a range from roughly 23,224 to 750,000. V, J and CDR3 annotation of the TCR reads was performed with the Decombinator software suite. For the PS versus PT1 abundance plots, all samples were subsampled to the same number of TCRs (28,000). TCRs were defined as expanded if absent before sensitization and observed at least eight times at the 2-week time point. TCRdb reprocessing: public reads trimmed at Q25 with fastp, clones called with MiXCR, in-frame beta chains kept. Every distinct CDR3 protein forms one entry, paired with its most common genes and DNA. None of the V and J calls come from the authors' own analysis; TCRdb made them. The sample table contains 80,000 or so distinct CDR3 sequences; only one count was recorded for approximately 16% of them. The ten top clones hold about 6.5% of the sample.

The sequence came from a female donor in good health.

CDR3 reads: CASSYSWGGGTDTQYF. The DNA is TGTGCCAGCAGTTACTCATGGGGGGGGGGCACAGATACGCAGTATTTT. The V and J genes are TRBV6-5 and TRBJ2-3; 7 junctional bases match TRBD2. The V end gives up 0 bases and the J end 1 base, leaving 4 bases in the junction not matched to a gene. The CDR3 starts with the cysteine, ends with the phenylalanine, and has 16 residues. Of the read, only the CDR3 DNA is kept; its 48 bases are in frame from base 1. In the germline V gene, CDR1 corresponds to MNHEY and CDR2 to SVGAGI.